The table lists the clone carrying this TCR beta chain with many counts. What it recognizes is unknown. The V end was cut by 2 bases, the J end by 5 bases, with 12 bases between. CDR1 SQVTM and CDR2 ANQGSEA come from the germline V gene. The CDR3 has 13 amino acids. This sample was included in a study of response to subunit inactivated influenza vaccine. Study outcomes and limitations: Only a handful of new T cells, the authors suggested, are recruited with each seasonal influenza vaccination.

TCRdb itself ran the RT-PCR reads through MiXCR, one entry per CDR3 protein. Among about half a million distinct CDR3 sequences listed, about 8% were seen once. This chain links TRBV29-1 with TRBJ1-1, with TRBD1 as a possible D gene (6 bases). The source is a man in his fifties or sixties who received an inactivated influenza vaccine. Here the sequenced sample was PBMCs from blood, taken 23 months after vaccination. The CDR3 sequence: CSVEKGVGTEAFF. The CDR3, as DNA: TGCAGCGTTGAAAAGGGGGTTGGGACTGAAGCTTTCTTT.